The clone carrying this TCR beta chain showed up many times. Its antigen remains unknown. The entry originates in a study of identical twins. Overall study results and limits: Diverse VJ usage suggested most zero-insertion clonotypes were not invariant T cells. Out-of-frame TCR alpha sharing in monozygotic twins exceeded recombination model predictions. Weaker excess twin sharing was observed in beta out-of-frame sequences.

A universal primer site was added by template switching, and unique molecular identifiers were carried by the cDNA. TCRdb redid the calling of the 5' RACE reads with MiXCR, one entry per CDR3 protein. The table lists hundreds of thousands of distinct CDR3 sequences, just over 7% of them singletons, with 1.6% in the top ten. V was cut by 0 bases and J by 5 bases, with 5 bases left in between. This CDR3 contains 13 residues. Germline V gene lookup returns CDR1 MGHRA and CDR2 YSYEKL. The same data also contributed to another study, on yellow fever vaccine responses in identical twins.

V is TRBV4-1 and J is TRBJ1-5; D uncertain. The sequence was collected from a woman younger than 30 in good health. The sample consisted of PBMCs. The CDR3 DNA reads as TGCGCCAGCAGCCAAGAGGTCGATCAGCCCCAGCATTTT. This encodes CASSQEVDQPQHF.